This T cell receptor beta chain was observed in a study of regulatory T cells in long-lasting Graves disease. Whole-study results and caveats: Under persistent disease, TRBV28, TRBJ1-2 and TRBJ2-5 were used preferentially. A limited number of samples was an acknowledged limitation. Peripheral blood was the sole material, not thyroid tissue.

Germline CDR1 is SQVTM and CDR2 is ANQGSEA. This CDR3 comprises 12 residues. V shed 4 bases and J shed 2 bases, with 5 bases lying between them. Combining iRepertoire HTBI primers with Arm-PCR of CDR3 regions, the authors built TCR beta libraries. One entry per CDR3 protein, called by TCRdb with MiXCR from the multiplex PCR reads. The sample lists about 470,000 distinct CDR3 sequences; under 25% were seen once. As to time point: persistent/refractory GD, antithyroid drugs over 5 years with positive TRAb. The authors made the TCR library using RNA they extracted from PBMCs. Patients were enrolled at an endocrinology department in Xi'an, China. This clonotype has at least ten counts. Its matching antigen is unknown.

The rearrangement joins TRBV29-1 to TRBJ2-2, with D unresolved. The input for sequencing was peripheral blood mononuclear cells (PBMCs), taken when the disease was refractory, from a patient treated with antithyroid drugs. This sequence originates from a female donor with Graves disease. CDR3 sequence (DNA): TGCAGCGTTGCCCAAAACACCGGGGAGCTGTTTTTT. Protein: CSVAQNTGELFF.